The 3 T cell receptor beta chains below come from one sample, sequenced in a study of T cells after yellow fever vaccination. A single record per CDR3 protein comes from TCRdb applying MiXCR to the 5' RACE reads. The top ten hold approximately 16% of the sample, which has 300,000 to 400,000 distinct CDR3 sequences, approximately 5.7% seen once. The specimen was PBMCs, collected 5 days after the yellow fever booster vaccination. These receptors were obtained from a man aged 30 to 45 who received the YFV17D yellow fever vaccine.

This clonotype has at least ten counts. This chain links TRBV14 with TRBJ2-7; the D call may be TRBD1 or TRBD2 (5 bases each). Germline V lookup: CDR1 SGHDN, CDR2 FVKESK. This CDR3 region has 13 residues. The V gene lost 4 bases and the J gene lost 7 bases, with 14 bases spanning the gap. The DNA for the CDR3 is TGTGCCAGCAGCCTGAGTGGGACCAGGGAGCAGTACTTC. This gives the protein CASSLSGTREQYF.

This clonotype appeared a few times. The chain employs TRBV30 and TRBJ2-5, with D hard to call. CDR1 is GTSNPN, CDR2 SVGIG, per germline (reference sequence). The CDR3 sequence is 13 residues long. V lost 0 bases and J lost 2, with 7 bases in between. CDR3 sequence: CAWSVIGQETQYF. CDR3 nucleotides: TGTGCCTGGAGTGTTATAGGGCAAGAGACCCAGTACTTC.

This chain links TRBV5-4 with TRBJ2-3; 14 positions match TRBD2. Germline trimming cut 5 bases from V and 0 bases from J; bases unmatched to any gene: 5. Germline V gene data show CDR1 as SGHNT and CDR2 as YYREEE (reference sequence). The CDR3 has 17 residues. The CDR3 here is CASSGTSGSESTDTQYF. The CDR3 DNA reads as TGTGCCAGCAGTGGGACTAGCGGGAGTGAAAGCACAGATACGCAGTATTTT.